This entry lists 14 T cell receptor beta chains sequenced from one sample in a study of T cells in Graves' hyperthyroidism and ophthalmopathy. There were TCR beta CDR3 regions amplified from RNA transcripts. First-round RT-PCR targeting the TCR CDR3 was performed with the HTBI primer set. MiXCR, run by TCRdb on the multiplex PCR reads, gives a single entry per CDR3 protein. This table holds roughly 630,000 distinct CDR3 sequences, around 16% found once. The material sequenced was blood. All receptors derive from a woman aged 25 to 39 with Graves' hyperthyroidism.

This CDR3 reads CASGVLAGGADTQYF. The CDR3 nucleotides read TGTGCCAGCGGGGTACTTGCGGGGGGTGCAGATACGCAGTATTTT. The rearrangement uses TRBV11-2 and TRBJ2-3; 8 bases agree with TRBD2. Germline CDR1 and CDR2: SGHAT and FQNNGV. The CDR3 consists of 15 residues. With 8 bases clipped from V and 4 bases from J, the junction kept 11 bases outside the gene matches.

The chain couples TRBV28 to TRBJ2-1, with D perhaps matching TRBD2 (6 bases). The V gene's germline CDR1 is MDHEN and CDR2 SYDVKM. The V and J ends lost 3 bases and 4 bases respectively, with 10 bases between them. There are 14 residues in the CDR3. The CDR3 loop is CASSFTGLYNEQFF. Here the CDR3 DNA reads TGTGCCAGCAGTTTTACGGGACTTTACAATGAGCAGTTCTTC.

The genes are TRBV6-5 and TRBJ1-5; D unresolved. The CDR3 runs 14 residues. CDR1 MNHEY and CDR2 SVGAGI come from the germline V gene. V gave up 0 bases and J gave up 5 bases, with 8 bases separating them. As DNA, the CDR3 is TGTGCCAGCAGTTACTCCTTCCCTGATCAGCCCCAGCATTTT. It is translated as CASSYSFPDQPQHF.

Worth noting for this clonotype: Because the CDR3 is missing its conserved closing phenylalanine or tryptophan, this is likely a read error. The J gene is TRBJ1-2, the V gene TRBV9; the D gene is possibly TRBD1 (6 bases). The CDR3 runs 16 residues. Germline V gene data show CDR1 as SGDLS and CDR2 as YYNGEE. V lost 4 bases, J lost 0 bases, and 16 bases lay in between. The CDR3 DNA follows: TGTGCCAGCAGCCTCGGACAGACTTTAGCTAACTATGGCTACACCCTC. Amino acids: CASSLGQTLANYGYTL.

This clonotype showed up just a few times. The chain links TRBV9 to TRBJ2-7; 10 bases line up with TRBD2. The junction had 8 bases not matched to a gene; V was cut back by 5 bases and J by 3 bases. Germline V gene sequence: CDR1 SGDLS, CDR2 YYNGEE. The CDR3 loop spans 15 amino acids. CDR3 coding DNA: TGTGCCAGCAGTCCTAAGCGGGAGGGCCACTACGAGCAGTACTTC. Encoded protein: CASSPKREGHYEQYF.

The gene calls are TRBV7-2 and TRBJ1-6; 8 nucleotides agree with TRBD1. In germline, CDR1 is SGHTA, CDR2 FQGNSA. The length of the CDR3 is 14 residues. Unmatched junction bases numbered 7, after V lost 5 bases and J lost 10 bases. The CDR3 nucleotides are TGTGCCAGCAGCAGACCCGGGACAGGATCACCCCTCCACTTT. This translates into CASSRPGTGSPLHF.

The V and J genes are TRBV5-1 and TRBJ1-1; D is perhaps TRBD1 (6 bases). The germline gives CDR1 SGHRS, CDR2 YFSETQ. This CDR3 region has 16 residues. V was shortened by 0 bases and J by 1 base, with 13 bases between the two germline ends. This CDR3 reads CASSLVRAGENTEAFF. DNA for the CDR3: TGCGCCAGCAGCTTGGTGCGCGCAGGGGAGAACACTGAAGCTTTCTTT.

This clonotype turned up a few times. The gene calls are TRBV6-4 and TRBJ1-1; tentative D call: TRBD1 (5 bases). The CDR3 sequence is 13 residues long. Germline loops: CDR1 MRHNA, CDR2 SNTAGT. Trimming left V 4 bases short and J 3 bases short, with 9 bases between. The CDR3 region is CASSAQADTEAFF. CDR3 DNA: TGTGCCAGCAGTGCACAGGCTGACACTGAAGCTTTCTTT.

V is TRBV6-1 and J is TRBJ1-1; D unresolved. CDR3 length: 13 residues. Trimming left V 6 bases short and J 4 bases short, with 12 bases between. Per the germline V gene, CDR1 is MNHNS and CDR2 is SASEGT. For the CDR3, the DNA is TGTGCCAGCAGCCGCTTTATGAGCACTGAAGCTTTCTTT. Translating gives CASSRFMSTEAFF.

The rearrangement links TRBV24-1 to TRBJ2-1, with D possibly matching TRBD2 (6 bases). CDR3 length: 16 amino acids. V lost 1 base and J 0 bases, leaving 9 bases between the germline ends. Germline CDR1 and CDR2: KGHDR and SFDVKD. The CDR3 sequence: CATSDFKGGSYNEQFF. The DNA of the CDR3 is TGTGCCACCAGTGATTTCAAGGGAGGCTCCTACAATGAGCAGTTCTTC.

The chain recombines TRBV29-1 with TRBJ1-2; weak D call: TRBD1 (6 bases). V was trimmed by 2 bases and J by 8 bases, leaving 9 bases between them. The CDR3 is 11 residues long. CDR1 and CDR2 (germline): SQVTM, ANQGSEA. For the CDR3, the DNA is TGCAGCGTTGAATCAGGGGAAGGCTACACCTTC. Protein product: CSVESGEGYTF.

This clonotype has just a few counts. The chain has TRBV9 and TRBJ1-2; 8 nucleotides line up with TRBD1. CDR1 and CDR2 (germline): SGDLS, YYNGEE. The trim removed 4 bases at V and 1 base at J, leaving 12 bases unmatched. This CDR3 is 17 amino acids long. This chain's CDR3 is CASSKQDRATNNYGYTF. CDR3 DNA: TGTGCCAGCAGCAAACAGGACAGGGCCACGAATAACTATGGCTACACCTTC. Combining the CDR3 with reference TRBV9 and TRBJ1-2 gives the whole variable domain DSGVTQTPKHLITATGQRVTLRCSPRSGDLSVYWYQQSLDQGLQFLIQYYNGEERAKGNILERFSAQQFPDLHSELNLSSLELGDSALYFCASSKQDRATNNYGYTFGSGTRLTVV.

Concerning this clonotype: Relative to the germline gene, one junction end is altered; a read error may explain this. The chain recombines TRBV10-2 with TRBJ1-4, with D possibly being TRBD1 (6 bases). CDR1 and CDR2 (germline): WSHSY, SAAADI. CDR3 length equals 13 residues. The CDR3 here is CATQGQENEKLLF. The CDR3 DNA reads TGCGCCACTCAGGGGCAGGAAAATGAAAAACTGCTTTTT.

This clonotype was seen ten or more times. The gene calls are TRBV20-1 and TRBJ2-7; 10 positions match TRBD2. Trimming cost V 5 bases and J 2 bases; bases outside gene matches: 9. The CDR3 totals 15 residues. Looked up from germline, CDR1 is DFQATT and CDR2 is SNEGSKA (reference sequence). CDR3 coding DNA: TGCAGTGCTGCGAGCGGGAGGGCTAACCCCTACGAGCAGTACTTC. Its protein product is CSAASGRANPYEQYF.